What follows are 18 T cell receptor beta chains derived from one specimen sequenced in a study of cytomegalovirus exposure and HLA in healthy donors. The PCR had 60 Vbeta and 13 Jbeta primers. Produced via immunoSEQ multiplex PCR; TCRdb's table is partial and in-frame only. The sample has roughly 100,000 clones, approximately 76% seen once. Sequences were obtained from PBMCs. Source of these receptors: a man in his forties in good health and CMV-seronegative.

The genes are TRBV19 and TRBJ1-2; possibly TRBD1 for D (5 bases). Germline V gene lookup returns CDR1 LNHDA and CDR2 SQIVND (reference sequence). The CDR3 sequence is 13 residues long. Deletions cut 6 bases from V and 8 bases from J, with 16 bases between. The CDR3 region is CASRERGGVGYTF. The CDR3 bases are TGTGCCAGTAGGGAGAGAGGAGGGGTCGGCTACACCTTC. The full variable domain, its missing parts supplied by reference TRBV19 and TRBJ1-2, is DGGITQSPKYLFRKEGQNVTLSCEQNLNHDAMYWYRQDPGQGLRLIYYSQIVNDFQKGDIAEGYSVSREKKESFPLTVTSAQKNPTAFYLCASRERGGVGYTFGSGTRLTVV.

The chain carries TRBV11-3 and TRBJ2-3; 8 nucleotides agree with TRBD1. V gave up 1 base and J gave up 4 bases; unmatched junction bases: 4. This CDR3 has 15 residues. CDR1 SGHNT and CDR2 YENEEA come from the germline V gene. The CDR3 DNA follows: TGTGCCAGCAGCTTAGGACAGGGGTTGGCAGATACGCAGTATTTT. As protein: CASSLGQGLADTQYF.

This rearrangement joins TRBV29-1 to TRBJ1-2; 8 bases are a match to TRBD1. The CDR3 length is 12 residues. Germline V CDR1 and CDR2: SQVTM, ANQGSEA. V trimming: 2 bases; J trimming: 8 bases; junction bases outside the gene matches: 4. CDR3 DNA sequence: TGCAGCGTTGAACGGACAGGGACGGGCTACACCTTC. Amino acids: CSVERTGTGYTF.

The chain has TRBV6-5 and TRBJ2-7; 9 bases align to TRBD1. Trimming cost V 2 bases and J 7 bases; bases outside gene matches: 3. This CDR3 contains 13 residues. Germline values: CDR1 MNHEY, CDR2 SVGAGI. The CDR3 nucleotides are TGTGCCAGCAGTTACGGACAGGGGTGGGAGCAGTACTTC. It yields the protein CASSYGQGWEQYF.

The rearrangement joins TRBV5-5 to TRBJ2-7; TRBD1 aligns across 9 bases. V trimming: 4 bases; J trimming: 3 bases; junction bases outside the gene matches: 2. Per the germline V gene, CDR1 is SGHKS and CDR2 is YYEKEE (reference sequence). The CDR3 is 13 residues long. The CDR3 nucleotides are TGTGCCAGCAGCCCGGACAGGGGCTACGAGCAGTACGTC. Its protein is CASSPDRGYEQYV.

The CDR3 DNA reads as TGCGCCAGCAGGCGGGTGAACACTGAAGCTTTCTTT. This encodes CASRRVNTEAFF. The chain combines TRBV5-1 with TRBJ1-1; D is unresolved. The CDR3 is made up of 12 amino acids. Germline assignment: CDR1 SGHRS and CDR2 YFSETQ. Trimming took 5 bases from V and 0 from J, leaving 5 bases between them.

The CDR3 nucleotides read TGTGCCAGCAGCGTCGCTAGCGGGGGGTCCTACGAGCAGTACTTC. Amino acids: CASSVASGGSYEQYF. This rearrangement joins TRBV7-2 to TRBJ2-7, with 11 bases matching TRBD2. This CDR3 region has 15 residues. With V trimmed by 5 bases and J by 1 base, 4 bases remained unmatched. Looked up from germline, CDR1 is SGHTA and CDR2 is FQGNSA.

The chain carries TRBV5-4 and TRBJ2-1; the D gene is possibly TRBD1 (6 bases). The CDR3 has 12 amino acids. With 3 bases removed from V and 9 bases from J, the gap between germline ends came to 10 bases. CDR1 and CDR2 (germline): SGHNT, YYREEE (reference sequence). This chain's CDR3 is CASSSGAREQFF. The CDR3 nucleotides read TGTGCCAGCAGCTCAGGGGCGCGTGAGCAGTTCTTC.

The DNA of the CDR3 is TGTGCCAGCAGCGTAGGGCGGGGCTCCTACGAGCAGTACTTC. Translating it yields CASSVGRGSYEQYF. The chain combines TRBV9 with TRBJ2-5; perhaps TRBD2 as D (6 bases). The DNA matches TRBJ2-7 better at its end, which makes the J call doubtful. Germline V gene data show CDR1 as SGDLS and CDR2 as YYNGEE. The CDR3 loop spans 14 amino acids.

The chain joins TRBV7-9 to TRBJ1-2; 9 bases agree with TRBD1. The V gene end was trimmed by 5 bases and the J gene end by 4 bases; junction bases not matched to a gene: 2. Germline V gene sequence: CDR1 SEHNR, CDR2 FQNEAQ (reference sequence). The CDR3 length is 13 residues. The CDR3 loop is CASSTGQGYGYTF. CDR3 nucleotide sequence: TGTGCCAGCAGCACGGGACAGGGCTATGGCTACACCTTC.

The V gene is TRBV27, the J gene TRBJ2-2; TRBD2 matches at 11 bases. CDR3 length equals 15 residues. V was clipped by 5 bases and J by 5 bases; unmatched bases: 4. The germline CDR1 and CDR2 sequences are MNHEY and SMNVEV (reference sequence). The CDR3, as DNA: TGTGCCAGCAGTCTGACTAGCGGGGTTACCGGGGAGCTGTTTTTT. Amino acids: CASSLTSGVTGELFF.

This chain joins TRBV7-8 and TRBJ1-5; 12 bases agree with TRBD1. The germline gives CDR1 SGHVS, CDR2 FQNEAQ. V lost 9 bases, J lost 6 bases, and 6 bases stayed unmatched. The CDR3 sequence is 14 residues long. CDR3 in DNA: TGTGCCAGTGGGGGACAGGGGGCGATTCAGCCCCAGCATTTT. It is translated as CASGGQGAIQPQHF.

The CDR3 DNA is TGCGCCAGCAGCTTGTCGGAGACCCAGTACTTC. This sequence encodes CASSLSETQYF. The chain couples TRBV5-1 to TRBJ2-5; D ambiguous. The CDR3 contains 11 residues. Germline-derived CDR1 and CDR2 are SGHRS and YFSETQ. The V and J ends lost 1 base and 5 bases respectively, with 3 bases between them. Filled out from reference TRBV5-1 and TRBJ2-5, the complete variable domain reads KAGVTQTPRYLIKTRGQQVTLSCSPISGHRSVSWYQQTPGQGLQFLFEYFSETQRNKGNFPGRFSGRQFSNSRSEMNVSTLELGDSALYLCASSLSETQYFGPGTRLLVL.

The rearrangement joins TRBV7-2 to TRBJ2-7, with 9 bases fitting TRBD1. V was clipped by 6 bases and J by 3 bases; unmatched bases: 9. The CDR3 covers 15 residues. Per germline, CDR1 SGHTA and CDR2 FQGNSA. In nucleotides, the CDR3 is TGTGCCAGCAGGAGGACAGGGGCAGGGGACTACGAGCAGTACTTC. It encodes CASRRTGAGDYEQYF. The entire variable domain, with the rest obtained from reference TRBV7-2 and TRBJ2-7, is as follows: GAGVSQSPSNKVTEKGKDVELRCDPISGHTALYWYRQSLGQGLEFLIYFQGNSAPDKSGLPSDRFSAERTGGSVSTLTIQRTQQEDSAVYLCASRRTGAGDYEQYFGPGTRLTVT.

The CDR3 DNA follows: TGTGCCAGCAGCCCCACGGGACAGGGGAATTCACCCCTCCACTTT. Protein product: CASSPTGQGNSPLHF. The V and J genes are TRBV11-2 and TRBJ1-6; 10 bases map to TRBD1. The CDR3 runs 15 residues. The V gene's germline CDR1 is SGHAT and CDR2 FQNNGV. Unmatched junction bases numbered 5, after V lost 5 bases and J lost 7 bases.

As to this clone: Other DNA variants within this sample encode the same CDR3. J is TRBJ1-6 and V is TRBV15; D uncertain. The CDR3 runs 14 residues. Germline V gene lookup returns CDR1 LNHNV and CDR2 YYDKDF (reference sequence). The V end lost 1 base, the J end lost 2 bases, and 3 bases lay between the germline ends. This CDR3 reads CATSRAPYNSPLHF. DNA of the CDR3: TGTGCCACCAGCAGAGCTCCCTATAATTCACCCCTCCACTTT.

The chain carries TRBV19 and TRBJ1-2; TRBD1 matches 7 bases. V shed 5 bases and J 4 bases; nucleotides not matched to a gene: 7. CDR3 length: 14 amino acids. Per germline, CDR1 LNHDA and CDR2 SQIVND (reference sequence). The CDR3 here is CASSAHRGPYGYTF. CDR3 nucleotide sequence: TGTGCCAGTAGTGCCCACAGGGGCCCCTATGGCTACACCTTC.

This chain links TRBV19 with TRBJ1-1, with 7 bases lining up with TRBD1. The CDR3 extends over 14 amino acids. The trim removed 7 bases at V and 8 bases at J, leaving 13 bases unmatched. CDR1 LNHDA and CDR2 SQIVND come from the germline V gene (reference sequence). CDR3 amino acids: CASTQPTGSPEAFF. The CDR3 DNA reads TGTGCCAGTACCCAACCGACAGGGAGCCCCGAAGCTTTCTTT.